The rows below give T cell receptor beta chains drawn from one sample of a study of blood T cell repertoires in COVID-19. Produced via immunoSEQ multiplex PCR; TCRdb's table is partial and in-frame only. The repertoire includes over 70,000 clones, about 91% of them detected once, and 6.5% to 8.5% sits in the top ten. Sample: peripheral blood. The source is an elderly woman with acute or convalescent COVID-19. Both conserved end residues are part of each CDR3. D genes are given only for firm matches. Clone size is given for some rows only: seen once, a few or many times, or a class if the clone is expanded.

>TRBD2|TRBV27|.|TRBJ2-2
CASSYRLASGGELFF
TGTGCCAGCAGTTACAGACTAGCGTCGGGCGGGGAGCTGTTTTTT
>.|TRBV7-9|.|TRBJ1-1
CASIRSPGLRGTEAFF
TGTGCCAGCATCAGATCCCCCGGACTCCGGGGCACTGAAGCTTTCTTT
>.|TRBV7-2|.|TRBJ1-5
CASSFGGTSNQPQHF
TGTGCCAGCAGCTTCGGAGGGACTAGCAATCAGCCCCAGCATTTT
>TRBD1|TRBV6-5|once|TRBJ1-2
CASSYPGGYGYTF
TGTGCCAGCAGTTACCCAGGGGGCTATGGCTACACCTTC
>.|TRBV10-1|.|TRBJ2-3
CASSEVVGDTQYF
TGCGCCAGCAGTGAAGTCGTCGGAGATACGCAGTATTTT
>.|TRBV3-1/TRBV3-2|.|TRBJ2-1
CASSLRASHDNEQFF
TGTGCCAGCAGCCTGCGGGCCTCCCACGACAATGAGCAGTTCTTC
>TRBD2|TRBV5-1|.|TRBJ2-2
CASSRYSGGQNTGELFF
TGCGCCAGCAGCCGATATAGCGGGGGCCAGAACACCGGGGAGCTGTTTTTT
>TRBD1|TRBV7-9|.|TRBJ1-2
CASSPGQGLGGYTF
TGTGCCAGCAGCCCCGGACAGGGCTTGGGAGGCTACACCTTC
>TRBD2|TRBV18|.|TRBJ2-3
CASSPPAGGQDTQYF
TGTGCCAGCTCACCACCGGCGGGGGGGCAAGATACGCAGTATTTT
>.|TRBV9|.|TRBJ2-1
CASSVAPWGGQFF
TGTGCCAGCAGCGTAGCCCCCTGGGGAGGGCAGTTCTTC
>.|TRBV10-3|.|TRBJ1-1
CAISEGQNTEAFF
TGTGCCATCAGTGAGGGACAGAACACTGAAGCTTTCTTT
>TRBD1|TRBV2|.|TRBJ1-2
CASSRDRGPNYGYTF
TGTGCCAGCAGTCGGGACAGGGGCCCTAACTATGGCTACACCTTC
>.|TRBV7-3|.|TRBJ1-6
CASSLSPGSPLHF
TGTGCCAGCAGCTTAAGCCCGGGTTCACCCCTCCACTTT
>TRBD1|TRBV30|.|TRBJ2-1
CALTGQGLIVGEQFF
TGTGCCTTGACCGGACAGGGGTTAATCGTTGGTGAGCAGTTCTTC
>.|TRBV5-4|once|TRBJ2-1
CASSLDATDDVEQFF
TGTGCCAGCAGCTTGGATGCGACTGACGACGTAGAGCAGTTCTTC
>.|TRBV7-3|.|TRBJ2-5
CASSSRLGDQETQYF
TGTGCCAGCAGCTCCCGTCTGGGAGACCAAGAGACCCAGTACTTC
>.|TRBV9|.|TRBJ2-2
CASSVGGQLFF
TGTGCCAGCAGCGTCGGTGGTCAGCTGTTTTTT
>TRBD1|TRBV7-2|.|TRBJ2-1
CASSSQTRTGVRPDEQFF
TGTGCCAGCAGTTCCCAAACGAGGACAGGGGTGCGCCCGGATGAGCAGTTCTTC
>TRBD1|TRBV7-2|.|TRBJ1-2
CASSLEVDRGGYTF
TGTGCCAGCAGCTTAGAAGTAGACAGGGGAGGCTACACCTTC
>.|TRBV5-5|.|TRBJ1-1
CASSRKGGADTEAFF
TGTGCCAGCAGCCGCAAGGGGGGGGCGGACACTGAAGCTTTCTTT
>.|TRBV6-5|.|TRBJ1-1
CASSYSIQNTEAFF
TGTGCCAGCAGTTACAGCATCCAGAACACTGAAGCTTTCTTT
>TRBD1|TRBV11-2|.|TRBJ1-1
CASSSRGRGETEAFF
TGTGCCAGCAGCTCAAGAGGCAGGGGGGAGACTGAAGCTTTCTTT
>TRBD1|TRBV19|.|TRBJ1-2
CASETGAPNYGYTF
TGTGCCAGCGAAACAGGGGCGCCAAACTATGGCTACACCTTC
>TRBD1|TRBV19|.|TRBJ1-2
CASRARDRGVYGYTF
TGTGCCAGCCGGGCAAGGGACAGGGGGGTCTATGGCTACACCTTC
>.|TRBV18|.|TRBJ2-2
CASSPPSTVLSGELFF
TGTGCCAGCTCACCACCGTCGACAGTGTTGTCCGGGGAGCTGTTTTTT